This T cell receptor beta chain originates from a study of multiple sclerosis patients with progressive multifocal leukoencephalopathy. Time point described: about 13 months of natalizumab therapy. TCRdb's copy holds only in-frame clones and misses some; the assay was immunoSEQ multiplex PCR. The table has around 25,000 clones, roughly 90% seen once; the top ten hold about 2%. This clonotype originated in a young man with multiple sclerosis. The starting material was PBMCs, obtained from a patient treated with natalizumab.

The DNA of the CDR3 is TGTGCCAGCAGCCGGACCTCTGGAGGCGAGCAGTACTTC. Translating it yields CASSRTSGGEQYF. The chain is built from TRBV7-3 and TRBJ2-7; D is possibly TRBD2 (5 bases). Germline V lookup: CDR1 SGHTA, CDR2 FQGTGA. Trimming took off 5 bases at V and 6 bases at J, with 14 bases between the two ends. There are 13 residues in the CDR3.